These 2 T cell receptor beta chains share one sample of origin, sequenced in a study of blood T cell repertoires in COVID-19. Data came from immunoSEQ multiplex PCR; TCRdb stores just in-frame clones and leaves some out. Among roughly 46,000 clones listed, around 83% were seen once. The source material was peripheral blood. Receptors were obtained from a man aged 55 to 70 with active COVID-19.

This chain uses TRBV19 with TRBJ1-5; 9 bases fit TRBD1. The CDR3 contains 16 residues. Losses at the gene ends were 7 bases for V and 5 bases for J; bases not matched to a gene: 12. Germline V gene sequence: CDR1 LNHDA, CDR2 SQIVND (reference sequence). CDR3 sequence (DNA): TGTGCCAGTATTAAATTAGCGGGACAGGGCTATCAGCCCCAGCATTTT. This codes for CASIKLAGQGYQPQHF. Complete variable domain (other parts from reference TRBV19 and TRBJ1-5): DGGITQSPKYLFRKEGQNVTLSCEQNLNHDAMYWYRQDPGQGLRLIYYSQIVNDFQKGDIAEGYSVSREKKESFPLTVTSAQKNPTAFYLCASIKLAGQGYQPQHFGDGTRLSIL.

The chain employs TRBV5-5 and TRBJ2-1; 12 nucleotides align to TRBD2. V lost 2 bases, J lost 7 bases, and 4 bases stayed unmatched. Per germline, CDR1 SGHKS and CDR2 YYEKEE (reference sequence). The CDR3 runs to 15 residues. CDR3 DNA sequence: TGTGCCAGCAGCTTTGGACTAGCGGGGCTTAATGAGCAGTTCTTC. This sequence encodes CASSFGLAGLNEQFF.